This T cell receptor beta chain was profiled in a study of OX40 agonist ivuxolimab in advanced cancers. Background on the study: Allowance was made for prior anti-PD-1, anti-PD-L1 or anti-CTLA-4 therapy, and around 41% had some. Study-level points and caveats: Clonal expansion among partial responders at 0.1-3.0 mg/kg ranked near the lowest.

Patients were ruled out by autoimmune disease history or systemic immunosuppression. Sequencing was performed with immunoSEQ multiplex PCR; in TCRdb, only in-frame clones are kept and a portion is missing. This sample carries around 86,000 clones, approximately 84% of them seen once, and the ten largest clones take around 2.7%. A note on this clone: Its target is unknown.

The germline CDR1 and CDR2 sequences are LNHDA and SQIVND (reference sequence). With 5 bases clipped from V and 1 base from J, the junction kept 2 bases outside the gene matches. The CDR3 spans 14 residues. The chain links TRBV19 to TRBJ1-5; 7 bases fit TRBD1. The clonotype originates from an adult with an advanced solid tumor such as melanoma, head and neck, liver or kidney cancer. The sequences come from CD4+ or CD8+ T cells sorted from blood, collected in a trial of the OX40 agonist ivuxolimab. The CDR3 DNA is TGTGCCAGTAGTCAGGGGGTGAGCAATCAGCCCCAGCATTTT. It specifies CASSQGVSNQPQHF. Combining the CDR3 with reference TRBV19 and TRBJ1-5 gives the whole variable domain DGGITQSPKYLFRKEGQNVTLSCEQNLNHDAMYWYRQDPGQGLRLIYYSQIVNDFQKGDIAEGYSVSREKKESFPLTVTSAQKNPTAFYLCASSQGVSNQPQHFGDGTRLSIL.